A single sample is the source of the 27 T cell receptor beta chains below, sequenced in a study of blood T cell repertoires in COVID-19. Using immunoSEQ multiplex PCR, the repertoire was profiled, and TCRdb retains in-frame clones only, with some absent. This sample has over 200,000 clones; more than 85% occur once, and the top ten carry around 0.84%. The sample was peripheral blood. These receptors were obtained from a man aged 60-69 years with COVID-19, enrolled during active disease.

This chain joins TRBV10-3 and TRBJ2-1; tentative D call: TRBD1 (5 bases). Germline V lookup: CDR1 ENHRY, CDR2 SYGVKD. The length of the CDR3 is 14 residues. V lost 4 bases and J lost 9, with 16 bases in between. The CDR3 loop is CAISGKDQGSEQFF. CDR3 DNA sequence: TGTGCCATCAGTGGAAAGGATCAGGGTAGTGAGCAGTTCTTC.

The chain is built from TRBV6-2 or TRBV6-3 and TRBJ2-1; TRBD2 agrees at 9 bases. The length of the CDR3 is 17 residues. CDR1 is MNHEY, CDR2 SVGEGT, per germline. J gave up 2 bases and V 5 bases, and 10 bases lay outside the gene matches. This CDR3 is CASSDGRIAGAYNEQFF. The CDR3 coding sequence is TGTGCCAGCAGTGACGGGCGGATAGCGGGGGCCTACAATGAGCAGTTCTTC.

V usage is TRBV5-1 and J usage is TRBJ1-5; 7 positions match TRBD1. The CDR3 runs 14 residues. Germline V gene data show CDR1 as SGHRS and CDR2 as YFSETQ. V trimming: 1 base; J trimming: 4 bases; junction bases outside the gene matches: 2. Here the CDR3 reads CASSLPGQNQPQHF. The CDR3 DNA sequence: TGCGCCAGCAGCTTGCCGGGACAGAATCAGCCCCAGCATTTT.

V usage is TRBV28 and J usage is TRBJ2-7; TRBD1 matches 8 bases. Unmatched junction bases numbered 7, after V lost 4 bases and J lost 2 bases. The CDR3 is 15 residues long. Germline V lookup: CDR1 MDHEN, CDR2 SYDVKM. DNA for the CDR3: TGTGCCAGCAGTTCCCAGGGGGCCACCCCCTACGAGCAGTACTTC. This gives the protein CASSSQGATPYEQYF.

The chain carries TRBV12-3 or TRBV12-4 and TRBJ2-1, with D unclear. Trimming shortened V by 10 bases and J by 4 bases, and 5 bases separated the two germline ends. This CDR3 is 10 amino acids long. The CDR3 bases are TGTGCCACCGGGTACAATGAGCAGTTCTTC. This encodes CATGYNEQFF.

The sample holds a few counts of this clone. The rearrangement joins TRBV28 to TRBJ1-2; TRBD1 aligns across 7 bases. Germline V lookup: CDR1 MDHEN, CDR2 SYDVKM. V trimming: 6 bases; J trimming: 5 bases; junction bases outside the gene matches: 3. The CDR3 covers 12 residues. CDR3 loop: CASSQTGYGYTF. The CDR3 region has the DNA TGTGCCAGCAGCCAGACAGGGTATGGCTACACCTTC.

Regarding this clone: One end of the junction is discordant with germline, which a read error may explain. This chain uses TRBV28 with TRBJ1-1; possible D gene TRBD1, 6 bases. This CDR3 is built from 15 residues. CDR1 MDHEN and CDR2 SYDVKM come from the germline V gene. DNA for the CDR3: TGTGCCAGCAGTACCCGGGGGGGGGCAGATACTGAAGCCTTCTTT. This gives the protein CASSTRGGADTEAFF.

CDR3 nucleotide sequence: TGTGCCATCAGAACAGAGAGGGGCACAGATACGCAGTATTTT. Translated: CAIRTERGTDTQYF. The chain carries TRBV10-3 and TRBJ2-3, with D possibly matching TRBD2 (5 bases). Per the germline V gene, CDR1 is ENHRY and CDR2 is SYGVKD. The CDR3 is 14 amino acids. Trimming took 6 bases from V and 1 from J, leaving 11 bases between them.

The gene calls are TRBV12-3 or TRBV12-4 and TRBJ2-2; D gene unclear. The V and J ends lost 5 bases and 0 bases respectively, with 4 bases between them. The CDR3 has 13 residues. The CDR3 sequence is CASSPSNTGELFF. DNA of the CDR3: TGTGCCAGCAGTCCATCGAACACCGGGGAGCTGTTTTTT.

The rearrangement uses TRBV18 and TRBJ1-6; 10 nucleotides line up with TRBD1. The CDR3 spans 15 residues. Germline CDR1 KGHSH, CDR2 LQKENI. V lost 1 base and J lost 7; bases outside the gene matches: 1. The CDR3 region has the DNA TGTGCCAGCTCACCACTGGACAGGGGGAATTCACCCCTCCACTTT. Amino acid sequence: CASSPLDRGNSPLHF.

This clone has only a few counts. The rearrangement joins TRBV5-6 to TRBJ2-7; TRBD1 might be the D (6 bases). With 1 base removed from V and 7 bases from J, the gap between germline ends came to 24 bases. In germline, CDR1 is SGHDT, CDR2 YYEEEE. CDR3 size: 17 residues. The CDR3 reads CASSLTLGGSGAGEQYF. CDR3 DNA: TGTGCCAGCAGCTTGACGCTGGGCGGATCAGGGGCGGGTGAGCAGTACTTC.

The rearrangement links TRBV25-1 to TRBJ2-2; no firm D call. Looked up from germline, CDR1 is MGHDK and CDR2 is SYGVNS. The V and J ends lost 10 bases and 2 bases respectively, with 17 bases between them. The CDR3 is made up of 15 amino acids. CDR3 loop: CATRSTHKNTGELFF. The CDR3 region has the DNA TGTGCCACCCGGAGCACCCACAAAAACACCGGGGAGCTGTTTTTT.

The genes are TRBV11-2 and TRBJ2-7, with no clear D. V lost 3 bases to trimming and J lost 3 bases, with 6 bases between them. The germline V gene encodes CDR1 SGHAT and CDR2 FQNNGV. The CDR3 contains 12 residues. CDR3 DNA sequence: TGTGCCAGCAGCTTCTCGGGCTACGAGCAGTACTTC. Translation gives CASSFSGYEQYF.

This chain links TRBV18 with TRBJ2-2; 7 bases map to TRBD2. Germline assignment: CDR1 KGHSH and CDR2 LQKENI. Unmatched junction bases numbered 5, after V lost 3 bases and J lost 1 base. This CDR3 spans 16 amino acids. CDR3 residues: CASSPPGLRNTGELFF. CDR3 in DNA: TGTGCCAGCTCACCTCCGGGACTACGGAACACCGGGGAGCTGTTTTTT.

The V call is TRBV2, the J call TRBJ1-5; 8 bases line up with TRBD1. V shed 7 bases and J 0 bases; nucleotides not matched to a gene: 8. Germline V gene sequence: CDR1 SNHLY, CDR2 FYNNEI. The CDR3 contains 16 residues. CDR3 DNA sequence: TGTGCCAGCAAGGAAACAGGGGGAGATAGCAATCAGCCCCAGCATTTT. This translates into CASKETGGDSNQPQHF.

The genes are TRBV3-1 (or the pseudogene TRBV3-2) and TRBJ1-3, with 9 positions matching TRBD1. The CDR3 sequence is 17 residues long. Germline values: CDR1 LGHDT, CDR2 YNNKEL (reference sequence). V was clipped by 1 base and J by 0 bases; unmatched bases: 4. CDR3 amino acids: CASSQAGTGYSGNTIYF. CDR3 nucleotides: TGTGCCAGCAGCCAAGCCGGGACAGGGTACTCTGGAAACACCATATATTTT.

The chain links TRBV28 to TRBJ1-1, with 7 bases fitting TRBD1. V shed 5 bases and J 4 bases; nucleotides not matched to a gene: 13. The CDR3 contains 16 residues. Germline loops: CDR1 MDHEN, CDR2 SYDVKM. As DNA, the CDR3 is TGTGCCAGCAGTCCCCCTGTCGACAGGGCGGTCACTGAAGCTTTCTTT. Amino acid sequence: CASSPPVDRAVTEAFF.

The chain recombines TRBV5-1 with TRBJ2-2, with 11 bases identical to TRBD2. There are 18 residues in the CDR3. Germline CDR1 SGHRS, CDR2 YFSETQ. The V segment lost 4 bases and the J segment 5 bases; nucleotides outside the gene matches: 13. The CDR3 sequence is CASSPLAGGLGRTGELFF. CDR3 in DNA: TGCGCCAGCAGCCCCCTAGCGGGGGGTTTGGGTCGGACCGGGGAGCTGTTTTTT.

This rearrangement joins TRBV19 to TRBJ2-2; weak D call: TRBD1 (6 bases). The CDR3 consists of 15 residues. Trimming took off 4 bases at V and 6 bases at J, with 15 bases between the two ends. Germline CDR1 is LNHDA and CDR2 is SQIVND (reference sequence). CDR3 sequence: CASSSQRGFAGELFF. In nucleotides, the CDR3 is TGTGCCAGTAGTAGCCAGAGGGGGTTCGCCGGGGAGCTGTTTTTT.

This chain links TRBV28 with TRBJ2-4; possible D gene TRBD1, 5 bases. The CDR3 runs 15 residues. Germline V gene lookup returns CDR1 MDHEN and CDR2 SYDVKM. The V end lost 1 base, the J end lost 6 bases, and 13 bases lay between the germline ends. CDR3 coding DNA: TGTGCCAGCAGTTTATCAGGCCAGGGTCTAAACATTCAGTACTTC. Residues: CASSLSGQGLNIQYF.

The chain has TRBV10-3 and TRBJ2-7; the D gene is possibly TRBD2 (6 bases). The germline V and J ends were trimmed by 4 bases and 3 bases, with 10 bases remaining between them. The CDR3 runs 13 residues. Germline lookup yields CDR1 ENHRY and CDR2 SYGVKD. CDR3 nucleotides: TGTGCCATCAGTGGGCCCGGGGGCTACGAGCAGTACTTC. It specifies CAISGPGGYEQYF.

The J gene is TRBJ1-1, the V gene TRBV19, with 8 bases aligning to TRBD1. This CDR3 contains 16 residues. The ends lost 5 bases at V and 5 bases at J; junction bases unmatched: 13. Germline loops: CDR1 LNHDA, CDR2 SQIVND (reference sequence). Here the CDR3 DNA reads TGTGCCAGTAGTCAAGAGGCAGGGGGCGCGTTTACTGAAGCTTTCTTT. Its protein product is CASSQEAGGAFTEAFF. The variable domain in full, with the rest retrieved from reference TRBV19 and TRBJ1-1, is DGGITQSPKYLFRKEGQNVTLSCEQNLNHDAMYWYRQDPGQGLRLIYYSQIVNDFQKGDIAEGYSVSREKKESFPLTVTSAQKNPTAFYLCASSQEAGGAFTEAFFGQGTRLTVV.

This chain uses TRBV6-6 with TRBJ2-7; 13 positions match TRBD2. The germline V gene has CDR1 MNHNY and CDR2 SVGAGI (reference sequence). V lost 6 bases to trimming and J lost 4 bases; unmatched junction nucleotides: 6. The CDR3 runs 15 residues. CDR3: CASSPRLAGGYEQYF. Here the CDR3 DNA reads TGTGCCAGCAGCCCCCGACTAGCGGGGGGATACGAGCAGTACTTC.

The gene calls are TRBV25-1 and TRBJ1-1; no clear D. This CDR3 spans 14 amino acids. The germline V and J ends were trimmed by 1 base and 4 bases, with 10 bases remaining between them. The germline gives CDR1 MGHDK, CDR2 SYGVNS. CDR3 in amino acids: CASSEFGRGTEAFF. The CDR3 coding sequence is TGTGCCAGCAGTGAATTCGGTCGGGGCACTGAAGCTTTCTTT. Together with reference TRBV25-1 and TRBJ1-1, the CDR3 gives the full variable domain: EADIYQTPRYLVIGTGKKITLECSQTMGHDKMYWYQQDPGMELHLIHYSYGVNSTEKGDLSSESTVSRIRTEHFPLTLESARPSHTSQYLCASSEFGRGTEAFFGQGTRLTVV.

This rearrangement joins TRBV18 to TRBJ1-5, with 7 bases that match TRBD1. V lost 8 bases and J lost 0; bases outside the gene matches: 7. Germline values: CDR1 KGHSH, CDR2 LQKENI. The CDR3 loop spans 15 amino acids. The CDR3 is CASREQGTSNQPQHF. CDR3 DNA: TGTGCCAGCCGCGAACAGGGGACTAGCAATCAGCCCCAGCATTTT.

The rearrangement joins TRBV13 to TRBJ2-2; 8 bases agree with TRBD1. V shed 1 base and J 1 base; nucleotides not matched to a gene: 5. Germline CDR1 PRHDT, CDR2 FYEKMQ (reference sequence). The CDR3 is 17 residues long. CDR3 DNA: TGTGCCAGCAGCTTAGCCCTCGGGACAGGGAACACCGGGGAGCTGTTTTTT. Translation: CASSLALGTGNTGELFF.

CDR3 nucleotides: TGTGCCAGCAGCTATTTGGACAGGGGCCCCCAAGAGACCCAGTACTTC. Translated, it gives CASSYLDRGPQETQYF. The chain is built from TRBV5-6 and TRBJ2-5; 9 bases line up with TRBD1. The CDR3 runs 16 residues. CDR1 SGHDT and CDR2 YYEEEE come from the germline V gene. V lost 3 bases and J lost 1; bases outside the gene matches: 7.